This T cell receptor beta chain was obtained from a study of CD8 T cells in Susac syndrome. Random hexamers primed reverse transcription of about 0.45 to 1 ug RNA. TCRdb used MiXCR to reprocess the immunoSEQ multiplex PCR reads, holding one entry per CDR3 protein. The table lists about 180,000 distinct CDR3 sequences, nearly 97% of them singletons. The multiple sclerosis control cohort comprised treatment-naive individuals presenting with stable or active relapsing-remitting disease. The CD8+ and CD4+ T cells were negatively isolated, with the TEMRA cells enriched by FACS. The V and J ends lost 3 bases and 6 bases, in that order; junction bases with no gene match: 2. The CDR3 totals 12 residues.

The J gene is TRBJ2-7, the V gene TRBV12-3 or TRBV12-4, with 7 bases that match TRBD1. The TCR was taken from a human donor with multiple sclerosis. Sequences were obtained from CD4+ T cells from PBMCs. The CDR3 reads CASSFHRGEQYF. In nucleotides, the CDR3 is TGTGCCAGCAGTTTTCACAGGGGCGAGCAGTACTTC.